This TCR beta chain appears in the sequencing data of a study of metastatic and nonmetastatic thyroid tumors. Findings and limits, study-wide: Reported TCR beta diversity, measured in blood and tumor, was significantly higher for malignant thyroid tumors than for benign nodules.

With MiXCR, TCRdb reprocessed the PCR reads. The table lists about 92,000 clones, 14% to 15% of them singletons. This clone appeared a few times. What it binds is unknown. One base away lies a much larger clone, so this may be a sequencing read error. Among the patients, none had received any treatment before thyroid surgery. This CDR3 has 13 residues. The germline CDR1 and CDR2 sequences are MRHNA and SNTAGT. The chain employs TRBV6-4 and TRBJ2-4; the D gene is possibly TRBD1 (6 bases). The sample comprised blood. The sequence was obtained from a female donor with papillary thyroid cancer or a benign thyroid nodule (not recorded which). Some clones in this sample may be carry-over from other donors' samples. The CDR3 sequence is CASSEGAQNIHYF. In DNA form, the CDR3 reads TGTGCCAGCAGTGAGGGGGCGCAAAACATTCATTACTTC.